This TCR beta chain was recorded in a study of shared clonotypes between healthy human individuals. Sorted-subset replicate PCR reactions contained 200 to 250 ng DNA, corresponding to approximately 30,000 T cell genomes. Clones were read by immunoSEQ multiplex PCR, and TCRdb kept only the in-frame ones, dropping some. Altogether millions of clones are present, approximately 92% being singletons, with the ten largest covering over 0.12%. Findings and limits, study-wide: All-four-donor shared clonotypes had higher generation probabilities than non-shared clonotypes did. Genetic and exposure-history diversity was limited by the few donors.

V lost 1 base and J lost 2; bases outside the gene matches: 3. The CDR3 loop spans 15 amino acids. CDR1 LGHNA and CDR2 YNFKEQ come from the germline V gene. Notes on this clone: Its matching antigen is unknown. Other DNA variants within this sample encode the same CDR3.

Adult donors, all healthy and HIV-negative, had no recent acute infections or vaccinations. The sequence came from a man in his late teens or twenties in good health. This sequence joins TRBV4-2 and TRBJ2-3; 7 nucleotides agree with TRBD1. Sequenced input: naive CD4+ T cells sorted from blood. Described subset: CD45RA+ positively selected. In nucleotides, the CDR3 is TGTGCCAGCAGCCAAGCGGGACAGTCCACAGATACGCAGTATTTT. Protein sequence: CASSQAGQSTDTQYF.